A single sample gave rise to the 28 T cell receptor beta chains below, sequenced in a study of T cell responses to AZD1222 COVID-19 vaccine. Clones were sequenced by immunoSEQ multiplex PCR, and TCRdb holds only the in-frame ones, with some missing. The sample consists of tens of thousands of clones, just over 90% of them appearing once. This material consisted of peripheral blood, taken 28 days after the second dose of the MenACWY control vaccine. The receptors were sampled from an adult who received the MenACWY meningococcal vaccine as a control.

The rearrangement links TRBV11-2 to TRBJ2-7; no clear D gene. Trimming took 3 bases from V and 6 from J, leaving 15 bases between them. Germline V CDR1 and CDR2: SGHAT, FQNNGV. CDR3 length: 14 residues. For the CDR3, the DNA is TGTGCCAGCAGCTTCGGGCAGCCCCCGGGCGAGCAGTACTTC. Translating it yields CASSFGQPPGEQYF.

The V call is TRBV7-9, the J call TRBJ1-3; D unresolved. The V and J ends lost 3 bases and 0 bases respectively, with 12 bases between them. Germline CDR1 and CDR2: SEHNR and FQNEAQ (reference sequence). The CDR3 is made up of 16 amino acids. The CDR3 here is CASSFSSGSSGNTIYF. The DNA of the CDR3 is TGTGCCAGCAGCTTTAGCAGTGGGAGCTCTGGAAACACCATATATTTT.

The rearrangement joins TRBV2 to TRBJ2-5; possible D gene TRBD2, 6 bases. Trimming cost V 6 bases and J 5 bases, with 13 bases left between them. This CDR3 has 13 residues. From germline, CDR1 is SNHLY and CDR2 FYNNEI. The CDR3 DNA is TGTGCCAGCAGGGGGGACTGGGTGGAGACCCAGTACTTC. Translation gives CASRGDWVETQYF.

The chain recombines TRBV5-1 with TRBJ2-5; 8 bases line up with TRBD1. The junction had 7 bases not matched to a gene; V was cut back by 4 bases and J by 2 bases. CDR1 is SGHRS, CDR2 YFSETQ, per germline. CDR3 length equals 15 residues. The CDR3 coding sequence is TGCGCCAGCAGCCACGGACAGGGCTGGCAAGAGACCCAGTACTTC. Its protein product is CASSHGQGWQETQYF. Together with reference TRBV5-1 and TRBJ2-5, the CDR3 gives the full variable domain: KAGVTQTPRYLIKTRGQQVTLSCSPISGHRSVSWYQQTPGQGLQFLFEYFSETQRNKGNFPGRFSGRQFSNSRSEMNVSTLELGDSALYLCASSHGQGWQETQYFGPGTRLLVL.

This chain joins TRBV28 and TRBJ1-6; D not certain. From germline, CDR1 is MDHEN and CDR2 SYDVKM. Between the trimmed V and J ends, which lost 5 bases and 6 bases, there was a span of 14 bases. CDR3 length: 15 amino acids. The CDR3 loop reads CASSLKPWPNSPLHF. CDR3 DNA sequence: TGTGCCAGCAGTCTAAAGCCATGGCCTAATTCACCCCTCCACTTT.

Written as DNA, the CDR3 is TGCGCCAGCAGTGTTCTCGGGACAGACGGCAATGAGCAGTTCTTC. It codes for CASSVLGTDGNEQFF. This chain uses TRBV10-1 with TRBJ2-1; TRBD1 matches 7 bases. V shed 4 bases, J shed 6 bases, and the junction held 9 bases outside the gene matches. The CDR3 runs 15 residues. Germline CDR1 WNHNN, CDR2 SYGVQD (reference sequence).

This chain joins TRBV10-1 and TRBJ2-7; 8 bases line up with TRBD2. This CDR3 contains 13 residues. The junction had 7 bases not matched to a gene; V was cut back by 10 bases and J by 2 bases. From germline, CDR1 is WNHNN and CDR2 SYGVQD (reference sequence). CDR3: CAITGGAPYEQYF. CDR3 bases: TGCGCCATCACGGGAGGGGCTCCCTACGAGCAGTACTTC.

The V call is TRBV7-3, the J call TRBJ2-3; 8 positions match TRBD2. Trimming removed 0 bases from V and 0 bases from J; junction bases left unmatched: 5. The CDR3 has 17 amino acids. Per germline, CDR1 SGHTA and CDR2 FQGTGA. For the CDR3, the DNA is TGTGCCAGCAGCTTAACGGATAGCGGGGCTAGCACAGATACGCAGTATTTT. This gives the protein CASSLTDSGASTDTQYF.

This chain connects TRBV30 to TRBJ2-7; D call uncertain. CDR3 length equals 14 residues. With 2 bases removed from V and 0 bases from J, the gap between germline ends came to 11 bases. Germline V CDR1 and CDR2: GTSNPN, SVGIG (reference sequence). The CDR3 loop reads CAWSSLSSSYEQYF. Here the CDR3 DNA reads TGTGCCTGGAGTTCGCTCTCGAGCTCCTACGAGCAGTACTTC.

This chain connects TRBV7-3 to TRBJ2-1; possible D gene TRBD1, 6 bases. The germline gives CDR1 SGHTA, CDR2 FQGTGA. The V and J ends lost 5 bases and 5 bases respectively, with 19 bases between them. This CDR3 contains 16 residues. The CDR3 DNA sequence: TGTGCCAGCAGCCCGCAAACAGGGAGTGTAGACAATGAGCAGTTCTTC. Translation gives CASSPQTGSVDNEQFF.

The rearrangement joins TRBV2 to TRBJ1-4; D may be TRBD1 (6 bases). The CDR3 loop spans 14 amino acids. Germline assignment: CDR1 SNHLY and CDR2 FYNNEI. Trimming removed 5 bases at V and 7 bases at J, with 14 bases between. CDR3 region: CASSNRVASEKLFF. Written as DNA, the CDR3 is TGTGCCAGCAGTAACAGGGTAGCGAGTGAAAAACTGTTTTTT.

The V call is TRBV28, the J call TRBJ1-1; 8 nucleotides align to TRBD1. V shed 2 bases, J shed 10 bases, and the junction held 3 bases outside the gene matches. This CDR3 has 12 residues. Germline-derived CDR1 and CDR2 are MDHEN and SYDVKM. The CDR3 region is CASSLTQGGAFF. CDR3 nucleotide sequence: TGTGCCAGCAGTTTAACACAGGGGGGAGCTTTCTTT.

This rearrangement joins TRBV10-1 to TRBJ2-7, with D hard to call. The CDR3 has 14 amino acids. Germline CDR1 and CDR2: WNHNN and SYGVQD (reference sequence). The V end was cut by 0 bases, the J end by 7 bases, with 13 bases between. CDR3 in amino acids: CASSESGQLREQYF. The DNA for the CDR3 is TGCGCCAGCAGTGAGTCGGGCCAGCTGCGAGAGCAGTACTTC.

In its sample, this clone was seen a few times. This CDR3 reads CASRGLAGPYEQYF. The CDR3 nucleotides read TGCGCCAGCCGTGGACTAGCGGGACCCTACGAGCAGTACTTC. This rearrangement joins TRBV5-1 to TRBJ2-7; 12 positions match TRBD2. Trimming at V came to 7 bases and at J to 2 bases, leaving 4 bases not matched to a gene. This CDR3 contains 14 residues. Germline-derived CDR1 and CDR2 are SGHRS and YFSETQ.

The V call is TRBV5-1, the J call TRBJ2-7, with a possible D match to TRBD2 (5 bases). Trimming left V 0 bases short and J 5 bases short, with 9 bases between. CDR3 length: 13 residues. Germline loops: CDR1 SGHRS, CDR2 YFSETQ. The DNA for the CDR3 is TGCGCCAGCAGCTTGGGGTCGAGGGACGAGCAGTACTTC. Translated, it gives CASSLGSRDEQYF.

About this clone: At one end the junction does not follow the germline gene, possibly because of a read error. V and J are TRBV10-3 and TRBJ2-5; D not resolved. This CDR3 has 15 amino acids. Per germline, CDR1 ENHRY and CDR2 SYGVKD. The DNA of the CDR3 is TGTGCCACCAGTGAGTCTGGCGGCACGTTAGAGACCCAGTACTTC. Translating it yields CATSESGGTLETQYF.

The chain employs TRBV19 and TRBJ2-7; D is possibly TRBD1 or TRBD2 (5 bases each). This CDR3 is 13 amino acids long. The germline CDR1 and CDR2 sequences are LNHDA and SQIVND (reference sequence). Trimming shortened V by 7 bases and J by 6 bases, and 16 bases separated the two germline ends. The CDR3 loop reads CASTPFGGSEQYF. CDR3 bases: TGTGCCAGTACCCCCTTTGGGGGAAGCGAGCAGTACTTC.

The CDR3 DNA reads TGTGCCAGCAGCTTACAGGGATTAAATCAGCCCCAGCATTTT. Its protein product is CASSLQGLNQPQHF. J is TRBJ1-5 and V is TRBV5-4; TRBD1 might be the D (6 bases). This CDR3 comprises 14 residues. Germline V gene data show CDR1 as SGHNT and CDR2 as YYREEE (reference sequence). Trimming removed 2 bases from V and 4 bases from J, with 10 bases in between.

The J gene is TRBJ2-4, the V gene TRBV5-4, with 8 bases aligning to TRBD2. V was clipped by 0 bases and J by 1 base; unmatched bases: 3. There are 16 residues in the CDR3. From germline, CDR1 is SGHNT and CDR2 YYREEE (reference sequence). This CDR3 is CASSLDGGAAKNIQYF. The DNA of the CDR3 is TGTGCCAGCAGCTTGGACGGGGGGGCGGCCAAAAACATTCAGTACTTC.

The chain uses TRBV6-5 and TRBJ1-2; D is uncertain. V was trimmed by 0 bases and J by 7 bases, leaving 18 bases between them. Germline lookup yields CDR1 MNHEY and CDR2 SVGAGI. The CDR3 is 16 residues long. The CDR3 loop is CASSYSKAAGLFGYTF. The CDR3 nucleotides are TGTGCCAGCAGTTACTCGAAAGCCGCAGGCTTGTTTGGCTACACCTTC.

V is TRBV5-1 and J is TRBJ2-1; D may be TRBD1 (6 bases). The CDR3 runs 13 residues. Germline V gene sequence: CDR1 SGHRS, CDR2 YFSETQ. Trimming took off 3 bases at V and 9 bases at J, with 13 bases between the two ends. CDR3 DNA: TGCGCCAGCAGCTCAAGCAACAGGGTTGAGCAGTTCTTC. As protein: CASSSSNRVEQFF.

The chain is built from TRBV7-2 and TRBJ2-6; D may correspond to TRBD1 or TRBD2 (5 bases each). The germline CDR1 and CDR2 sequences are SGHTA and FQGNSA. V was cut by 0 bases and J by 0 bases, with 9 bases left in between. CDR3 length: 17 residues. This CDR3 reads CASSLAGVASGANVLTF. CDR3 nucleotide sequence: TGTGCCAGCAGCTTAGCGGGGGTAGCCTCTGGGGCCAACGTCCTGACTTTC.

This chain uses TRBV28 with TRBJ1-5; TRBD1 aligns across 7 bases. The CDR3 is made up of 14 amino acids. CDR1 and CDR2 from the germline V gene are MDHEN and SYDVKM. Trimming cost V 6 bases and J 2 bases; bases outside gene matches: 4. The CDR3 loop reads CASSLTGGNQPQHF. CDR3 in DNA: TGTGCCAGCAGCCTTACAGGGGGCAATCAGCCCCAGCATTTT.

The chain is built from TRBV19 and TRBJ2-1, with D possibly TRBD2 on 6 matching bases. Per germline, CDR1 LNHDA and CDR2 SQIVND (reference sequence). This CDR3 comprises 17 residues. V lost 7 bases and J lost 0, with 19 bases in between. CDR3 sequence: CASTPRGSGSSYNEQFF. DNA for the CDR3: TGTGCCAGTACCCCCCGGGGTAGCGGTAGCTCCTACAATGAGCAGTTCTTC.

V gene TRBV19 combines with J gene TRBJ1-3; D gene uncertain. The length of the CDR3 is 13 residues. Looked up from germline, CDR1 is LNHDA and CDR2 is SQIVND (reference sequence). V gave up 6 bases and J gave up 4 bases, with 10 bases separating them. CDR3 sequence (DNA): TGTGCCAGTAGCTGGACTCCGGGAAACACCATATATTTT. Translation: CASSWTPGNTIYF.

This chain links TRBV25-1 with TRBJ1-1; tentative D call: TRBD1 (6 bases). The CDR3 has 13 amino acids. Germline V gene lookup returns CDR1 MGHDK and CDR2 SYGVNS. V was pared by 6 bases and J by 4 bases, with 12 bases between. The CDR3 region is CASSPKGGTEAFF. CDR3 nucleotides: TGTGCCAGCAGCCCCAAAGGGGGCACTGAAGCTTTCTTT.

This rearrangement joins TRBV5-1 to TRBJ2-3; 16 bases are a match to TRBD2. The trim removed 3 bases at V and 6 bases at J, leaving 4 bases unmatched. This CDR3 is built from 16 residues. CDR1 SGHRS and CDR2 YFSETQ come from the germline V gene. CDR3: CASSSGLAGGPDTQYF. In DNA, the CDR3 is TGCGCCAGCAGCTCGGGACTAGCGGGAGGGCCTGATACGCAGTATTTT.

The genes are TRBV30 and TRBJ1-4; D remains ambiguous. Germline V gene lookup returns CDR1 GTSNPN and CDR2 SVGIG (reference sequence). V shed 4 bases and J shed 6 bases, with 18 bases lying between them. The CDR3 is 15 residues long. The CDR3 DNA reads as TGTGCCTGGACCCCGAACGGAGCCCCTTATGAAAAACTGTTTTTT. As protein: CAWTPNGAPYEKLFF.